This entry lists 8 T cell receptor beta chains sequenced from one sample in a study of blood T cells in healthy people across ages. For the second PCR, which ran for roughly 7 to 11 cycles, a sample-barcoded 5' primer and a J-beta primer mix were used. TCRdb recomputed calls from the 5' RACE reads with MiXCR, one row per CDR3 protein. The profile shows 1.8 million or so distinct CDR3 sequences, 35% to 50% of them singletons. Sequencing was performed on blood. All receptors come from a human donor in good health.

The chain is built from TRBV6-1 and TRBJ1-2; TRBD1 is a possible D gene (6 bases). The CDR3 covers 12 residues. Germline V CDR1 and CDR2: MNHNS, SASEGT. Trimming left V 8 bases short and J 1 base short, with 8 bases between. CDR3 DNA sequence: TGTGCCAGCTTCAGGGGTAACTATGGCTACACCTTC. Its protein is CASFRGNYGYTF.

A remark on this clonotype: This may arise from a read error, as a much more abundant clone is one base away. The genes are TRBV20-1 and TRBJ2-3, with a possible D match to TRBD1 (5 bases). CDR3 length: 14 residues. Germline values: CDR1 DFQATT, CDR2 SNEGSKA (reference sequence). CDR3 loop: CSARGLASTGTQYF. The CDR3 DNA reads TGCAGTGCTAGAGGACTGGCGAGCACAGGTACGCAGTATTTT.

This clonotype has just a few counts. The chain uses TRBV14 and TRBJ2-4; D not certain. The V gene lost 1 base and the J gene lost 8 bases, with 9 bases spanning the gap. CDR1 SGHDN and CDR2 FVKESK come from the germline V gene. This CDR3 spans 13 amino acids. The CDR3 DNA reads TGTGCCAGCAGCCAAGTCCAATCGTACATTCAGTACTTC. Translation gives CASSQVQSYIQYF.

This clonotype has just one count. The V call is TRBV12-3 or TRBV12-4, the J call TRBJ1-1; tentative D call: TRBD1 (5 bases). This CDR3 comprises 19 residues. Trimming removed 3 bases from V and 0 bases from J, with 23 bases in between. CDR3 sequence (DNA): TGTGCCAGCAGTTTTTTACTTCTCGCAGGGTGGAATTTGAACACTGAAGCTTTCTTT. As protein: CASSFLLLAGWNLNTEAFF.

This sequence joins TRBV4-3 and TRBJ2-1, with 9 bases fitting TRBD2. Germline CDR1 and CDR2: LGHNA and YSLEER. The CDR3 is made up of 17 amino acids. V lost 1 base, J lost 7 bases, and 11 bases stayed unmatched. The CDR3 loop is CASSQGDSGGPLNEQFF. CDR3 bases: TGCGCCAGCAGCCAAGGTGATAGCGGGGGCCCCTTGAATGAGCAGTTCTTC.

This clonotype has just a few counts. V usage is TRBV5-1 and J usage is TRBJ2-5; D ambiguous. The CDR3 is made up of 12 amino acids. With 6 bases removed from V and 2 bases from J, the gap between germline ends came to 8 bases. The germline V gene has CDR1 SGHRS and CDR2 YFSETQ. The CDR3 DNA sequence: TGCGCCAGCACCCTCCCACAAGAGACCCAGTACTTC. Amino acid sequence: CASTLPQETQYF.

The chain has TRBV5-1 and TRBJ2-3, with D uncertain. The V end lost 0 bases, the J end lost 2 bases, and 13 bases lay between the germline ends. Per germline, CDR1 SGHRS and CDR2 YFSETQ. The CDR3 covers 16 residues. The CDR3 here is CASSLDGVASTDTQYF. CDR3 DNA sequence: TGCGCCAGCAGCTTGGACGGAGTTGCCTCCACAGATACGCAGTATTTT.

This clonotype was seen a handful of times. V usage is TRBV7-2 and J usage is TRBJ1-6, with D unresolved. This CDR3 is 14 amino acids long. V was shortened by 6 bases and J by 6 bases, with 12 bases between the two germline ends. Germline CDR1 SGHTA, CDR2 FQGNSA. CDR3 loop: CASREVVSNSPLHF. CDR3 nucleotides: TGTGCCAGCAGGGAGGTTGTCTCTAATTCACCCCTCCACTTT.